This T cell receptor (beta chain) was captured by sequencing in a study of T cell changes during pregnancy in multiple sclerosis. Generated by immunoSEQ multiplex PCR, the TCRdb table keeps only in-frame clones and is missing some. Among over 85,000 clones listed, 90% were seen once. The ends lost 0 bases at V and 4 bases at J; junction bases unmatched: 7. This CDR3 has 17 residues. Per germline, CDR1 LGHNT and CDR2 FRNRAP. This sample comprised peripheral blood, obtained in the second trimester of pregnancy. This receptor was taken from a female donor in good health, enrolled as a control in a pregnancy study. The chain employs TRBV12-5 and TRBJ2-3; 10 bases are shared with TRBD2. The CDR3 protein is CASGLVLASGGADTQYF. CDR3 DNA: TGTGCTAGTGGTTTGGTACTGGCTAGCGGGGGAGCAGATACGCAGTATTTT.